This T cell receptor (beta chain) was captured by sequencing in a study of blood T cell repertoires in COVID-19. Study overall: Samples taken during acute and convalescent COVID-19 were collected in the United States, Italy and Spain. PBMCs, B-cell-depleted T cells, or T cells were the source of the cDNA or gDNA that made up the material.

As processed by the authors: Amplification from reference gene primers served as the basis for estimated nucleated cell counts. TCRdb's table, derived via immunoSEQ multiplex PCR, lists solely in-frame clones and lacks some. V and J calls and clone size are given by that table; D and trimming were obtained from the DNA. The data hold over 40,000 clones, with around 84% observed a single time. The ends were cut back, 2 bases at V and 2 bases at J, with 9 bases in the middle. The V gene's germline CDR1 is MDHEN and CDR2 SYDVKM. The CDR3 is 14 amino acids. The receptor was derived from an elderly man with active COVID-19. The V and J genes are TRBV28 and TRBJ2-5, with a weak D call TRBD2 (6 bases). The source material was peripheral blood. The DNA for the CDR3 is TGTGCCAGCAGTTTAATGGGGGGTCAAGAGACCCAGTACTTC. It specifies CASSLMGGQETQYF.